Many counts were recorded for the clone carrying this TCR beta chain. This sample is drawn from a study of Graves' ophthalmopathy and Graves' hyperthyroidism. Investigators amplified TCR beta CDR3 regions from RNA transcripts. RT-PCR was first run with HTBI primers, then multiplex PCR in a second round. TCRdb ran MiXCR on the multiplex PCR reads and lists one entry per CDR3 protein. The data show some 390,000 distinct CDR3 sequences, around 16% seen once. The source of the PBMCs was 8 to 10 ml of fresh peripheral blood. The germline CDR1 and CDR2 sequences are SGHAT and FQNNGV. Trimming removed 1 base from V and 2 bases from J; junction bases left unmatched: 5. There are 17 residues in the CDR3.

The sequence derives from a woman aged 18-29 years with Graves' ophthalmopathy. The J gene is TRBJ1-5, the V gene TRBV11-2; 10 nucleotides agree with TRBD1. Sequencing was done on a sample of peripheral blood. The CDR3 sequence: CASSLGSGTGGNQPQHF. The CDR3 DNA reads as TGTGCCAGCAGCTTAGGATCCGGGACAGGGGGCAATCAGCCCCAGCATTTT.